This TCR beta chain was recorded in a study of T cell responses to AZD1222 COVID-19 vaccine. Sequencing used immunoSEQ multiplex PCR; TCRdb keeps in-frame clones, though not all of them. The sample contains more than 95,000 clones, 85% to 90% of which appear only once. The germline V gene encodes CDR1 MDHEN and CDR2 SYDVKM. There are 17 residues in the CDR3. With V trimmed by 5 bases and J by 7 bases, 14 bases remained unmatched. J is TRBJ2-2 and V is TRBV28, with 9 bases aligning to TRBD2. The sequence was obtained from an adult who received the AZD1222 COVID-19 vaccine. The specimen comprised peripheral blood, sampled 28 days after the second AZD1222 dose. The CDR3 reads CASSTGTSFRIVGELFF. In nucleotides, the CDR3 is TGTGCCAGCAGTACCGGGACTAGCTTTAGAATAGTCGGGGAGCTGTTTTTT.